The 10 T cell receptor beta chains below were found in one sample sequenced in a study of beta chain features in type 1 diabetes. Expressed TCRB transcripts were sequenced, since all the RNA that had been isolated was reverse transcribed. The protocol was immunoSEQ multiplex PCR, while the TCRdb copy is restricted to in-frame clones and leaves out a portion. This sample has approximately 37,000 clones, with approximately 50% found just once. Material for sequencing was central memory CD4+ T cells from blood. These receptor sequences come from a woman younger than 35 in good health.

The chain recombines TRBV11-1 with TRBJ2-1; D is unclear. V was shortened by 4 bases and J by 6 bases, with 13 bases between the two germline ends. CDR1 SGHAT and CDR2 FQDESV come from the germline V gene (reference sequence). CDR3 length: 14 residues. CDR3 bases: TGTGCCAGCAGCTCCGGCGGCGCTAGCAATGAGCAGTTCTTC. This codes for CASSSGGASNEQFF.

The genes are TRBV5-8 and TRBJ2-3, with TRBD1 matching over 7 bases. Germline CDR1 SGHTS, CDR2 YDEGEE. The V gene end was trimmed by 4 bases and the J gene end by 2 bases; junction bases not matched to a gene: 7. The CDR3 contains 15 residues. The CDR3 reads CASSKGAGSTDTQYF. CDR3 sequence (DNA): TGTGCCAGCAGCAAGGGGGCAGGGTCCACAGATACGCAGTATTTT.

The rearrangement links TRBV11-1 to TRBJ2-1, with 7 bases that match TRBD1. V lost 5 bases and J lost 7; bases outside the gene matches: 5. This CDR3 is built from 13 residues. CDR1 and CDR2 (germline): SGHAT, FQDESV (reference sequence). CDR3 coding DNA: TGTGCCAGCAGCGGACGACAGGGAAATGAGCAGTTCTTC. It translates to CASSGRQGNEQFF.

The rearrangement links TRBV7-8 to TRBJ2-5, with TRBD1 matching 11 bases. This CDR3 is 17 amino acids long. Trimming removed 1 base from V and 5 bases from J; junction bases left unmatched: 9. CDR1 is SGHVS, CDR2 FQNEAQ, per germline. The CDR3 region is CASSLEGWTGGLETQYF. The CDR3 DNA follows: TGTGCCAGCAGCTTAGAAGGTTGGACAGGGGGCTTGGAGACCCAGTACTTC.

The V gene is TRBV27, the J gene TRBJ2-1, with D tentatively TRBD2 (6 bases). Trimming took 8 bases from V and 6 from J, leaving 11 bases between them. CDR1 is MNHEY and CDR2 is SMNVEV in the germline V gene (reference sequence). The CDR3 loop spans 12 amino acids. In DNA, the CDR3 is TGTGCCAGCGGAGGACTAAGCAATGAGCAGTTCTTC. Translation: CASGGLSNEQFF.

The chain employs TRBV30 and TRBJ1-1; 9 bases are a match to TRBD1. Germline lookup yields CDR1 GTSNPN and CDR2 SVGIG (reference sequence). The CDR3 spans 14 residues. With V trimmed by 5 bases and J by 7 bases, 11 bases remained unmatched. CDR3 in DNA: TGTGCCTGGGATGGGGACAGGGAGGTAAGTGAAGCTTTCTTT. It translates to CAWDGDREVSEAFF.

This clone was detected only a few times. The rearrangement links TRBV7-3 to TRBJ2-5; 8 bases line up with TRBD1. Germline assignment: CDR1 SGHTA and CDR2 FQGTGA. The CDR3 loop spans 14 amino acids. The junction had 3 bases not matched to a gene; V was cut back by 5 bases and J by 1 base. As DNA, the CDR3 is TGTGCCAGCAGCCGAGGACAGGGCCAAGAGACCCAGTACTTC. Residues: CASSRGQGQETQYF.

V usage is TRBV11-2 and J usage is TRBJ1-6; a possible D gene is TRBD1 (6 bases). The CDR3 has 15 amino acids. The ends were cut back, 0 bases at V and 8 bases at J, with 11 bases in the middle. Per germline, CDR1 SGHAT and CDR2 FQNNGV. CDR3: CASSLEDSRYSPLHF. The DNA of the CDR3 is TGTGCCAGCAGCTTAGAGGACAGCCGATATTCACCCCTCCACTTT.

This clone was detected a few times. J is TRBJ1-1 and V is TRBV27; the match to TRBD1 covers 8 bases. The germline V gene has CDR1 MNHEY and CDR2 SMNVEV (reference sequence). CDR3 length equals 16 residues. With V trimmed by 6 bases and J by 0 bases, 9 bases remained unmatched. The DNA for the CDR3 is TGTGCCAGCAGCTTAAGGGACAGGACCTTGAACACTGAAGCTTTCTTT. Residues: CASSLRDRTLNTEAFF.

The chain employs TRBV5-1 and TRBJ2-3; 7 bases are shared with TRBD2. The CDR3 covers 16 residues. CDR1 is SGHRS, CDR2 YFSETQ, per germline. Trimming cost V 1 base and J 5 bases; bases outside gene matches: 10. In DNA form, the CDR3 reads TGCGCCAGCAGCTTGTATTCGGGGGGAAGTGGAGATACGCAGTATTTT. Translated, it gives CASSLYSGGSGDTQYF.